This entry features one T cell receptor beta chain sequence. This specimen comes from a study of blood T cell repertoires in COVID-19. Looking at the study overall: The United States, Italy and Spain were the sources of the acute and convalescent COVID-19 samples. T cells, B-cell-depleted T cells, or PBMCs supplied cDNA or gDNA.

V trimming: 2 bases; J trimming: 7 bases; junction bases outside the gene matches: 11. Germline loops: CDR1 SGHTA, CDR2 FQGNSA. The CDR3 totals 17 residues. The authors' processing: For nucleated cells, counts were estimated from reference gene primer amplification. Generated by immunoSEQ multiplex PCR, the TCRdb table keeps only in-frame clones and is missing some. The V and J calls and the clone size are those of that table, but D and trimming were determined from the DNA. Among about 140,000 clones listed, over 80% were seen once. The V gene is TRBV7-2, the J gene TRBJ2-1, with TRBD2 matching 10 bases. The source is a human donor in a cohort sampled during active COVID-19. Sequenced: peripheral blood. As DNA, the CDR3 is TGTGCCAGCAGCTTAAGGGCTAGCGGGAGAGGTTTGAATGAGCAGTTCTTC. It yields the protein CASSLRASGRGLNEQFF. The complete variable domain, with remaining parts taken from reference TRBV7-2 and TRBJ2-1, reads GAGVSQSPSNKVTEKGKDVELRCDPISGHTALYWYRQSLGQGLEFLIYFQGNSAPDKSGLPSDRFSAERTGGSVSTLTIQRTQQEDSAVYLCASSLRASGRGLNEQFFGPGTRLTVL.